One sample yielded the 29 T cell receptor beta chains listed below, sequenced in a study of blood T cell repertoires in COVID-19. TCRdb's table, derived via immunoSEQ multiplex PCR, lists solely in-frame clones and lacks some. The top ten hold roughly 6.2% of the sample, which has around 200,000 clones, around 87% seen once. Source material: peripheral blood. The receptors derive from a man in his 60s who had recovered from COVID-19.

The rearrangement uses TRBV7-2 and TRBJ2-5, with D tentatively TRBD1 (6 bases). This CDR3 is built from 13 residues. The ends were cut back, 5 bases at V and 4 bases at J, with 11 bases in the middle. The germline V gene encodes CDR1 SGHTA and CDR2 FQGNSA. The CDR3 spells CASSPPRGETQYF. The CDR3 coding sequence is TGTGCCAGCAGCCCTCCCAGGGGAGAGACCCAGTACTTC.

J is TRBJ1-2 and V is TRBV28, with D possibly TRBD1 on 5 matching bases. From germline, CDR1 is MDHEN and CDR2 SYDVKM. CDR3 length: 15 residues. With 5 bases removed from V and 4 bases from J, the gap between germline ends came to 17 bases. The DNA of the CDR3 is TGTGCCAGCAGTGTGGGGGGGAGCTTTCTCTATGGCTACACCTTC. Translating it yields CASSVGGSFLYGYTF.

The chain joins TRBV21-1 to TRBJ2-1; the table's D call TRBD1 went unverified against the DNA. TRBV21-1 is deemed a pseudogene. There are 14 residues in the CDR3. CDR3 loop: CASSKGANYNEQFF. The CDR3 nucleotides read TGTGCCAGCAGCAAAGGGGCTAATTACAATGAGCAGTTCTTC.

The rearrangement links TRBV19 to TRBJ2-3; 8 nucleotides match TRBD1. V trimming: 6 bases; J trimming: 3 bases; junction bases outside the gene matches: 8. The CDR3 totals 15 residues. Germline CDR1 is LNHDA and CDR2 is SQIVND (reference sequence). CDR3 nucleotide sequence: TGTGCCAGTAGCCCGACAGGGGAAGTTACAGATACGCAGTATTTT. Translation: CASSPTGEVTDTQYF.

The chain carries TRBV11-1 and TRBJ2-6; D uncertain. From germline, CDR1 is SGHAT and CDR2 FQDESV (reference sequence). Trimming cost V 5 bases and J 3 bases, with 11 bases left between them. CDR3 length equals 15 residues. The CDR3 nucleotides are TGTGCCAGCAGCCCAGGTACAAGTGGGGCCAACGTCCTGACTTTC. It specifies CASSPGTSGANVLTF.

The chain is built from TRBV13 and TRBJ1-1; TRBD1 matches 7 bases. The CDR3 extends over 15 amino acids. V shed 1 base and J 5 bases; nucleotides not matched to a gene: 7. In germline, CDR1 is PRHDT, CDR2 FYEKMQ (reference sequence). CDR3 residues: CASSLVKGAGTEAFF. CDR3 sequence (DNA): TGTGCCAGCAGCTTAGTTAAGGGGGCAGGGACTGAAGCTTTCTTT.

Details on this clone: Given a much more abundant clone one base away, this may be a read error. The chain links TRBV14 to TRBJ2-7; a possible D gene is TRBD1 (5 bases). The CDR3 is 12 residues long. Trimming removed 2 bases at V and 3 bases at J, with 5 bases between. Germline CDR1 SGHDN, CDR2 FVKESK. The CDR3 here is CASSQQGYEQYF. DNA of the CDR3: TGTGCCAGCAGCCAACAGGGCTACGAGCAGTACTTC.

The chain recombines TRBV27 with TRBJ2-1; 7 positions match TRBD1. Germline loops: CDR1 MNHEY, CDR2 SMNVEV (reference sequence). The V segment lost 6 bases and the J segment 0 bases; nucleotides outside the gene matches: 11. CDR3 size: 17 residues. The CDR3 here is CASSRDSRLNSYNEQFF. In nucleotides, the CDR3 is TGTGCCAGCAGCCGGGACAGCCGATTGAACTCCTACAATGAGCAGTTCTTC.

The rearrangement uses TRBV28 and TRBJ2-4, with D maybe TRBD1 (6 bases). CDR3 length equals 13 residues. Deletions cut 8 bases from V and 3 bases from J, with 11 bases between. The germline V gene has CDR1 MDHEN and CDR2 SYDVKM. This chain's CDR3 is CASDEGGKNIQYF. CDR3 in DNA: TGTGCCAGCGACGAAGGGGGCAAAAACATTCAGTACTTC.

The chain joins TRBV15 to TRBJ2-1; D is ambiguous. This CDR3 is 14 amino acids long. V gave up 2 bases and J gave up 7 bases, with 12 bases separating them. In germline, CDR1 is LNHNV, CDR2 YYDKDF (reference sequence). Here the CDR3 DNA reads TGTGCCACCAGCAGACTAGATCAATATAATGAGCAGTTCTTC. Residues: CATSRLDQYNEQFF.

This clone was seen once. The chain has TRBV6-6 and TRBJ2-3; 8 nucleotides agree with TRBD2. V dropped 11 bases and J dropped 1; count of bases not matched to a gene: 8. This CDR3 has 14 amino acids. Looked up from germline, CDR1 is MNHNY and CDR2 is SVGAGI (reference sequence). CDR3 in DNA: TGTGCCGTCCCCGGGGGGGTAGGCACAGATACGCAGTATTTT. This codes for CAVPGGVGTDTQYF.

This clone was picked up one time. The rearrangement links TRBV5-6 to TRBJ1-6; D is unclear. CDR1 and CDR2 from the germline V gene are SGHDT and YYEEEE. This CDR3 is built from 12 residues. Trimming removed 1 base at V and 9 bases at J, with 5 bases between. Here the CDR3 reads CASSLLSSPLHF. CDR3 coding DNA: TGTGCCAGCAGCTTGCTGAGTTCACCCCTCCACTTT.

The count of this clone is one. CDR3: CASSQTLTTWTVSYEQYF. The CDR3 DNA sequence: TGCGCCAGCAGCCAAACCCTGACTACCTGGACGGTTTCCTACGAGCAGTACTTC. This chain uses TRBV4-1 with TRBJ2-7; possibly TRBD2 for D (5 bases). Germline V lookup: CDR1 MGHRA, CDR2 YSYEKL. The CDR3 loop spans 18 amino acids. V shed 2 bases and J shed 1 base, with 21 bases lying between them.

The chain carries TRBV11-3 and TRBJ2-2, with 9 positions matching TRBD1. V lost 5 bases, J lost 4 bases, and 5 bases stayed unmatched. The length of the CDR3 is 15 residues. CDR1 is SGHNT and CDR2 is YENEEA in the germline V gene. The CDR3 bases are TGTGCCAGCAGCGGACAGGGGTTTCGCACCGGGGAGCTGTTTTTT. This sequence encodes CASSGQGFRTGELFF.

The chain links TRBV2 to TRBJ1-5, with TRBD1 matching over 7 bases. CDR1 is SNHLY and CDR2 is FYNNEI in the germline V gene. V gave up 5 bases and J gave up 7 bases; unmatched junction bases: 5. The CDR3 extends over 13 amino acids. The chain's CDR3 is CASSYRGGQPQHF. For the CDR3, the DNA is TGTGCCAGCAGTTACAGGGGCGGGCAGCCCCAGCATTTT.

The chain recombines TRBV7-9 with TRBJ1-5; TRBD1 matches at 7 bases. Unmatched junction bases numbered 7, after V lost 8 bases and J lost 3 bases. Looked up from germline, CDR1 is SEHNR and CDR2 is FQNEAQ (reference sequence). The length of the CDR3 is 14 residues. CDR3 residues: CASASRGINQPQHF. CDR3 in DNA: TGTGCCAGCGCGTCCAGGGGGATCAATCAGCCCCAGCATTTT.

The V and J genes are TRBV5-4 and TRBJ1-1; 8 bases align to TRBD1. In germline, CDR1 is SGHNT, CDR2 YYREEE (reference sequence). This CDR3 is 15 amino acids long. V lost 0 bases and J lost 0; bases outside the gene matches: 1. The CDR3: CASSLGTGLNTEAFF. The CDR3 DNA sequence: TGTGCCAGCAGCTTGGGGACAGGGTTGAACACTGAAGCTTTCTTT. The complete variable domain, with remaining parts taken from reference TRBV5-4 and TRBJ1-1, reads ETGVTQSPTHLIKTRGQQVTLRCSSQSGHNTVSWYQQALGQGPQFIFQYYREEENGRGNFPPRFSGLQFPNYSSELNVNALELDDSALYLCASSLGTGLNTEAFFGQGTRLTVV.

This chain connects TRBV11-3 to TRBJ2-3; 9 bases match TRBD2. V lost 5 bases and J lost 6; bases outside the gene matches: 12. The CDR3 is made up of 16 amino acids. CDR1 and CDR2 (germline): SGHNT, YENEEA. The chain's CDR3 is CASSPGLAGNWDTQYF. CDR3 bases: TGTGCCAGCAGCCCCGGGCTAGCGGGAAACTGGGATACGCAGTATTTT.

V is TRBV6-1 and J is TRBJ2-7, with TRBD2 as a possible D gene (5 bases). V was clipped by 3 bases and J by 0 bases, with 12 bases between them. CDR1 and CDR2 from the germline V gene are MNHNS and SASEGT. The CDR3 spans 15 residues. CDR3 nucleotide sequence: TGTGCCAGCAGTGACGACGTTGGGAGCTCCTACGAGCAGTACTTC. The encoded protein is CASSDDVGSSYEQYF.

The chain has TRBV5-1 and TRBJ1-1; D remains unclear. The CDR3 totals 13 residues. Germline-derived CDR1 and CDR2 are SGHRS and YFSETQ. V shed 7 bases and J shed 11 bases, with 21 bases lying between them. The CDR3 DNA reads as TGCGCCAGCGGTAAGGGTTCTCAGCGGGAGGCTTTCTTT. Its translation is CASGKGSQREAFF.

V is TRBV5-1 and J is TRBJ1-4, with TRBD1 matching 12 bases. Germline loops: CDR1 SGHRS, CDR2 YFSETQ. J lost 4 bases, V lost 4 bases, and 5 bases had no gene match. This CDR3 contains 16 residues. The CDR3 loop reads CASSPGTGGVNEKLFF. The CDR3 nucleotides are TGCGCCAGCAGCCCGGGGACAGGGGGCGTTAATGAAAAACTGTTTTTT.

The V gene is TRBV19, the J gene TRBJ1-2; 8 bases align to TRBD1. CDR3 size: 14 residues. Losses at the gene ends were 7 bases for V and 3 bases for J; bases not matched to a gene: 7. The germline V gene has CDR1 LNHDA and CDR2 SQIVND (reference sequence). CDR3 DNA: TGTGCCAGTATTCGGGACAGGACCGACTATGGCTACACCTTC. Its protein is CASIRDRTDYGYTF.

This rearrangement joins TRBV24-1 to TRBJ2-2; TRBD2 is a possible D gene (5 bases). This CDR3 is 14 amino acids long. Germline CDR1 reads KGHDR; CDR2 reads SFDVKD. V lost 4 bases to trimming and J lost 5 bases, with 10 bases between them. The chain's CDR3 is CATSDPAGTGELFF. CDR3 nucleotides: TGTGCCACCAGTGACCCGGCGGGTACCGGGGAGCTGTTTTTT.

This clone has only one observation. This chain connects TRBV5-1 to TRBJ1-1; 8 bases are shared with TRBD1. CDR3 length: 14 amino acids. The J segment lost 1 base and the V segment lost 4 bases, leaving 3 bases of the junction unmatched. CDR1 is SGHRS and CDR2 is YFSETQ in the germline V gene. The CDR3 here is CASSGGQGNTEAFF. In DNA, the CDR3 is TGCGCCAGCAGCGGAGGACAGGGGAACACTGAAGCTTTCTTT.

CDR3 nucleotides: TGTGCCAGCAGTCCCCGGGGGGGACCCCAGGGTGGCTACACCTTC. This sequence encodes CASSPRGGPQGGYTF. V gene TRBV27 combines with J gene TRBJ1-2; weak D call: TRBD1 (5 bases). V lost 5 bases to trimming and J lost 7 bases, with 20 bases between them. Germline values: CDR1 MNHEY, CDR2 SMNVEV (reference sequence). The CDR3 runs 15 residues.

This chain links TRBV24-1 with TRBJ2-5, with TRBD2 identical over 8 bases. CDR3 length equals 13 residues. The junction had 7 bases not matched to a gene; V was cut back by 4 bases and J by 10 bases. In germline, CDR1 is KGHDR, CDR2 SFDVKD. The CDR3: CATSDTKREYQYF. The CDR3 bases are TGTGCCACCAGTGACACCAAGCGGGAGTACCAGTACTTC.

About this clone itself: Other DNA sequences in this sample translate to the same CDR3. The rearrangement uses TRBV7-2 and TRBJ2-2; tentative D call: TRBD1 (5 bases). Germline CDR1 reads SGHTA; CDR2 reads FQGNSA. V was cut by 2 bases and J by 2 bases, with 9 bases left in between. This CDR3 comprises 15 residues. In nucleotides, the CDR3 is TGTGCCAGCAGCTTAAGGGGCGCTAACACCGGGGAGCTGTTTTTT. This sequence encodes CASSLRGANTGELFF.

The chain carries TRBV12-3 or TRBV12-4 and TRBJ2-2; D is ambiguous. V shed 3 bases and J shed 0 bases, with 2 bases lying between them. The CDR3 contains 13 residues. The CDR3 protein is CASSFANTGELFF. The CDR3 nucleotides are TGTGCCAGCAGTTTCGCGAACACCGGGGAGCTGTTTTTT.

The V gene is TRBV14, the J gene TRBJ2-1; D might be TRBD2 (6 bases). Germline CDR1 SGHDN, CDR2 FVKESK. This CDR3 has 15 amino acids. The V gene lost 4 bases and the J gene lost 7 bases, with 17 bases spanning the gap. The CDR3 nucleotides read TGTGCCAGCAGCCTTTCTCACGGGAGAGATAATGAGCAGTTCTTC. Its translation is CASSLSHGRDNEQFF.